Below are 8 T cell receptor beta chains sequenced from a single sample in a study of PD-1 blockade in classical Hodgkin lymphoma. Libraries were prepared by immunoSEQ multiplex PCR; TCRdb keeps only in-frame clonotypes and omits some of them. The data show over 60,000 clones, around 75% seen once. Relapse after autologous stem cell transplantation occurred in every patient, and brentuximab vedotin exposure varied. The starting material was peripheral blood mononuclear cells (PBMCs), obtained before the second cycle of nivolumab. These receptors all come from a human donor with classical Hodgkin lymphoma.

The chain couples TRBV6-1 to TRBJ1-1; a possible D gene is TRBD1 (6 bases). CDR3 length: 15 residues. Trimming stripped 0 bases from V and 4 bases from J, with 12 bases between. In germline, CDR1 is MNHNS, CDR2 SASEGT. The CDR3 spells CASSEAAGAITEAFF. CDR3 DNA: TGTGCCAGCAGTGAAGCGGCAGGGGCAATCACTGAAGCTTTCTTT.

The chain couples TRBV6-5 to TRBJ2-7; 8 nucleotides match TRBD1. The CDR3 is made up of 13 amino acids. After removal of 7 bases from V and 3 bases from J, the junction contained 5 bases not matched to a gene. Germline loops: CDR1 MNHEY, CDR2 SVGAGI. The CDR3 coding sequence is TGTGCCAGCACCGGACAGGGATACTACGAGCAGTACTTC. Encoded protein: CASTGQGYYEQYF.

The chain carries TRBV7-3 and TRBJ2-1, with 8 bases fitting TRBD2. The CDR3 length is 14 residues. V dropped 4 bases and J dropped 9; count of bases not matched to a gene: 8. Germline CDR1 and CDR2: SGHTA and FQGTGA. CDR3: CASSSGLGTGEQFF. The DNA for the CDR3 is TGTGCCAGCAGCTCGGGACTAGGAACCGGTGAGCAGTTCTTC. The whole variable domain, filled in from reference TRBV7-3 and TRBJ2-1, reads GAGVSQTPSNKVTEKGKYVELRCDPISGHTALYWYRQSLGQGPEFLIYFQGTGAADDSGLPNDRFFAVRPEGSVSTLKIQRTERGDSAVYLCASSSGLGTGEQFFGPGTRLTVL.

CDR3 residues: CASSSPLVGDTQYF. CDR3 nucleotides: TGTGCCAGCAGTTCGCCATTAGTCGGCGATACGCAGTATTTT. J is TRBJ2-3 and V is TRBV28; no reliable D call. CDR3 length: 14 residues. Trimming left V 4 bases short and J 6 bases short, with 14 bases between. Germline assignment: CDR1 MDHEN and CDR2 SYDVKM.

This clone was detected only once. V is TRBV13 and J is TRBJ1-5; D perhaps matches TRBD1 (6 bases). V was clipped by 5 bases and J by 2 bases, with 13 bases between them. The CDR3 consists of 15 residues. In germline, CDR1 is PRHDT, CDR2 FYEKMQ (reference sequence). CDR3 sequence (DNA): TGTGCCAGCAGCCAAGCGGGGGGCGGCAATCAGCCCCAGCATTTT. Translated, it gives CASSQAGGGNQPQHF.

To note about this clone: Possible read error: a much larger clone is one base away. The same CDR3 arises from other DNA sequences in this sample as well. This chain connects TRBV4-1 to TRBJ1-6; 8 nucleotides match TRBD1. CDR1 is MGHRA, CDR2 YSYEKL, per germline. This CDR3 contains 18 residues. The CDR3 nucleotides read TGCGCTAGCAGCCAATGGGGTGACAGGGGCTTAGATAATTCACCCCTCCACTTT. Translated: CASSQWGDRGLDNSPLHF.

V and J are TRBV6-1 and TRBJ2-3, with D possibly being TRBD1 or TRBD2 (5 bases each). The germline V gene encodes CDR1 MNHNS and CDR2 SASEGT. CDR3 size: 15 residues. The ends were cut back, 5 bases at V and 0 bases at J, with 12 bases in the middle. Written as DNA, the CDR3 is TGTGCCAGCAGTCCCCCCGGGACCAGCACAGATACGCAGTATTTT. Protein: CASSPPGTSTDTQYF.

The chain is built from TRBV27 and TRBJ2-1, with no clear D. V shed 5 bases and J shed 4 bases, with 9 bases lying between them. The CDR3 loop spans 13 amino acids. The germline V gene has CDR1 MNHEY and CDR2 SMNVEV (reference sequence). The CDR3 nucleotides read TGTGCCAGCAGTGCCGATTCTTACAATGAGCAGTTCTTC. Translation gives CASSADSYNEQFF.